This T cell receptor beta chain was recovered during a study of shared clonotypes between healthy human individuals. Germline loops: CDR1 LNHDA, CDR2 SQIVND (reference sequence). CDR3 size: 14 residues. V shed 7 bases and J shed 4 bases, with 16 bases lying between them. Using immunoSEQ multiplex PCR, the repertoire was profiled, and TCRdb retains in-frame clones only, with some absent. Of approximately 1.5 million clones listed, 95% to 99% were seen once; the top ten hold around 0.47%. Material for sequencing was naive CD4+ T cells sorted from blood. Stated subset: CD45RA+ positively selected. V usage is TRBV19 and J usage is TRBJ1-2; D not resolved. This clonotype was sampled from a man younger than 45 in good health. This CDR3 reads CASTGSPITYGYTF. In DNA form, the CDR3 reads TGTGCCAGTACCGGATCACCCATCACCTATGGCTACACCTTC.